This T cell receptor beta chain emerged from a study of blood T cell repertoires in COVID-19. CDR1 and CDR2 (germline): WNHNN, SYGVQD (reference sequence). V lost 4 bases to trimming and J lost 3 bases, with 10 bases between them. The CDR3 runs to 13 residues. Authors' methods: Reference gene primer amplification in the assay estimated nucleated cell counts. Clones were sequenced by immunoSEQ multiplex PCR, and TCRdb holds only the in-frame ones, with some missing. From that table come the V and J calls and clone size; the DNA was used to work out D and trimming. Of hundreds of thousands of clones in the sample, roughly nine tenths were seen once.

The chain carries TRBV10-1 and TRBJ2-7, with TRBD2 as a possible D gene (6 bases). Sequenced: PBMCs or T cells enriched from blood (not recorded which). The receptor was isolated from a man aged 25-40 years who had recovered from COVID-19. This chain's CDR3 is CASSVGSSYEQYF. The DNA of the CDR3 is TGCGCCAGCAGTGTCGGGAGTAGCTACGAGCAGTACTTC.